Included here is one T cell receptor (beta chain) sequence, with context. As yet, its antigen is unknown. The V and J ends lost 4 bases and 10 bases, in that order; junction bases with no gene match: 9. The CDR3 is 15 residues long. The germline CDR1 and CDR2 sequences are SGHDT and YYEEEE. Together with a sample-barcoded 5' primer, a J-beta primer mix was included in a second PCR lasting about 6 to 11 cycles. Each cDNA molecule, via a template-switch adaptor with 12 random nucleotides, was tagged. Via MiXCR, TCRdb re-called the 5' RACE reads, giving one row per CDR3 protein. The sample has around 750,000 distinct CDR3 sequences, about 53% seen once. This entry is derived from a study of blood T cells in healthy people across ages. Drawing of peripheral blood yielded roughly 10 milliliters from each donor. Whole-study results and caveats: Researchers said unsorted PBMCs prevented a conclusive naive versus antigen-experienced comparison. Roughly linearly, TCR beta diversity per million T cells fell as age increased.

This clonotype was obtained from a man older than 75 in good health. Sequences were obtained from blood. The chain is built from TRBV5-6 and TRBJ2-1; 12 bases are a match to TRBD1. CDR3 bases: TGTGCCAGCAGCATAACTCGGGACAGGGGGCGAGAGCAGTTCTTC. The encoded protein is CASSITRDRGREQFF.